This T cell receptor (beta chain) was sequenced in a study of beta chain features in type 1 diabetes. Study-wide context: Regarding age, gender and cell yields, patients proved similar to healthy donors. Study conclusions and caveats: cDNA sequencing could over-represent cells with high TCR expression.

The study reverse transcribed the entire isolated RNA, so it sequenced expressed TCRB transcripts. TCRdb's table, derived via immunoSEQ multiplex PCR, lists solely in-frame clones and lacks some. The sample has 400,000 to 500,000 clones, around 13% seen once. This clone has just a few counts. The antigen is not known. V was clipped by 4 bases and J by 4 bases, with 8 bases between them. The CDR3 runs to 13 residues. The V gene's germline CDR1 is SGDLS and CDR2 YYNGEE. The chain carries TRBV9 and TRBJ2-2; D unclear. Input material: naive CD4+ T cells from blood. This clonotype was obtained from a man aged 30-40 years in good health. CDR3 region: CASSLGLTGELFF. In DNA, the CDR3 is TGTGCCAGCAGCTTAGGGCTCACCGGGGAGCTGTTTTTT.